This entry describes one T cell receptor beta chain. Its antigen is unidentified. PCR employed 60 Vbeta and 13 Jbeta primers. Data came from immunoSEQ multiplex PCR; TCRdb stores just in-frame clones and leaves some out. This table holds about 97,000 clones, approximately 81% found once. V lost 0 bases, J lost 5 bases, and 2 bases stayed unmatched. The CDR3 covers 14 residues. CDR1 and CDR2 (germline): SGHRS, YFSETQ. This specimen comes from a study of cytomegalovirus exposure and HLA in healthy donors. Study information: A previous analysis identified 100 million or so unique TCR beta sequences derived from some 170 million T cells. Findings and caveats of the study: The HLA-A and HLA-B alleles of most subjects were reportedly predicted accurately from TCR beta sequences.

The chain links TRBV5-1 to TRBJ1-1; 9 nucleotides align to TRBD1. The sequenced material came from PBMCs. The sequence was obtained from a male donor in good health and CMV-seropositive. The CDR3: CASSLEQGATEAFF. CDR3 nucleotides: TGCGCCAGCAGCTTGGAACAGGGGGCAACTGAAGCTTTCTTT.